The 30 T cell receptor beta chains below all came from one sample that was sequenced in a study of neurological immune-mediated disorders (dated by TCRdb to the late 2010s). Library generation was performed with 5' RACE. The sequencer listed for this sample is Illumina HiSeq 2500. TCRdb reran the public reads through fastp at Q25 and MiXCR, keeping productive beta chains. Entries that share a CDR3 protein sequence are merged under the most common genes and DNA. The sample table shows some 120,000 distinct CDR3 sequences, and roughly 3.4% are seen once. About 1.2% of the sample is in the top ten clones. Sequenced: PBMCs. These receptors all come from a woman in her thirties with multiple sclerosis.

This clonotype was recorded at least ten times. V gene TRBV29-1 combines with J gene TRBJ2-4; no firm D call. Trimming removed 4 bases at V and 9 bases at J, with 16 bases between. The germline V gene encodes CDR1 SQVTM and CDR2 ANQGSEA. CDR3 length: 13 residues. The CDR3 spells CSVVVTHGLIQYF. The CDR3 region has the DNA TGCAGCGTTGTAGTGACACACGGTCTCATTCAGTACTTC.

This clonotype was observed a handful of times. This could be a read error, since a much larger clone is one nucleotide away. The rearrangement uses TRBV5-1 and TRBJ2-7; possibly TRBD2 for D (7 bases). This CDR3 has 14 amino acids. Germline V gene lookup returns CDR1 SGHRS and CDR2 YFSETQ. Trimming pared 4 bases from V and 0 bases from J, leaving 11 bases between. The CDR3 protein is CASSLGGHSYEQYF. CDR3 nucleotide sequence: TGCGCCAGCAGCCTGGGGGGGCACTCCTACGAGCAGTACTTC.

This clonotype was counted ten times or more. The J gene is TRBJ2-6, the V gene TRBV5-6; no clear D gene. The CDR3 covers 13 residues. The V end was cut by 5 bases, the J end by 3 bases, with 6 bases between. CDR1 and CDR2 from the germline V gene are SGHDT and YYEEEE. The CDR3 here is CASSRIGANVLTF. The CDR3 region has the DNA TGTGCCAGCAGTCGGATTGGGGCCAACGTCCTGACTTTC.

This clonotype has at least ten counts. This sequence joins TRBV29-1 and TRBJ1-1; D gene unclear. This CDR3 has 10 amino acids. V was trimmed by 4 bases and J by 5 bases, leaving 5 bases between them. The germline V gene encodes CDR1 SQVTM and CDR2 ANQGSEA. The CDR3 DNA reads TGCAGCGTTGGAAAAACTGAAGCTTTCTTT. Translation gives CSVGKTEAFF.

The sample holds many counts of this clonotype. V usage is TRBV20-1 and J usage is TRBJ2-7, with D possibly TRBD1 on 6 matching bases. The V and J ends lost 6 bases and 3 bases respectively, with 15 bases between them. The CDR3 loop spans 13 amino acids. Per the germline V gene, CDR1 is DFQATT and CDR2 is SNEGSKA (reference sequence). In nucleotides, the CDR3 is TGCAGTGCACTAGGGGCACAGGGCTACGAGCAGTACTTC. Its protein is CSALGAQGYEQYF.

This clonotype has a handful of counts. This clone may be a read error of a much larger clone one base away. CDR3 region: CASNSGGTNEQFF. In DNA, the CDR3 is TGCGCCAGCAATAGCGGGGGGACCAATGAGCAGTTCTTC. This sequence joins TRBV5-1 and TRBJ2-1, with TRBD2 matching over 10 bases. This CDR3 has 13 amino acids. Germline CDR1 is SGHRS and CDR2 is YFSETQ. V was clipped by 6 bases and J by 6 bases; unmatched bases: 3.

This clonotype was counted at least ten times. This chain links TRBV6-5 with TRBJ2-3; D may be TRBD1 (5 bases). The CDR3 is 13 residues long. Trimming cost V 2 bases and J 9 bases, with 12 bases left between them. Germline CDR1 MNHEY, CDR2 SVGAGI. The CDR3 region is CASSYQSQGTQYF. The CDR3 region has the DNA TGTGCCAGCAGTTACCAATCTCAGGGAACGCAGTATTTT.

This clonotype was seen repeatedly, ten times or more. The rearrangement joins TRBV5-1 to TRBJ2-1, with TRBD2 identical over 10 bases. Per the germline V gene, CDR1 is SGHRS and CDR2 is YFSETQ. This CDR3 contains 17 residues. Trimming took 4 bases from V and 2 from J; bases not matched to a gene: 9. The CDR3 here is CASSALAGEYPYNEQFF. The CDR3 DNA reads as TGCGCCAGCAGCGCTCTAGCGGGAGAATATCCCTACAATGAGCAGTTCTTC.

The chain is built from TRBV20-1 and TRBJ2-3; D gene ambiguous. Germline V CDR1 and CDR2: DFQATT, SNEGSKA (reference sequence). Trimming took off 0 bases at V and 4 bases at J, with 8 bases between the two ends. The CDR3 has 13 amino acids. As DNA, the CDR3 is TGCAGTGCTAGAGATTTAAGGGCAGATACGCAGTATTTT. It yields the protein CSARDLRADTQYF.

The chain carries TRBV5-1 and TRBJ1-1, with 11 bases lining up with TRBD1. The CDR3 runs 16 residues. V shed 3 bases and J 5 bases; nucleotides not matched to a gene: 9. Germline V gene data show CDR1 as SGHRS and CDR2 as YFSETQ. This CDR3 reads CASSSQGQGAKTEAFF. For the CDR3, the DNA is TGCGCCAGCAGCTCCCAAGGACAGGGGGCGAAGACTGAAGCTTTCTTT. Supplemented by reference TRBV5-1 and TRBJ1-1, the full variable domain reads KAGVTQTPRYLIKTRGQQVTLSCSPISGHRSVSWYQQTPGQGLQFLFEYFSETQRNKGNFPGRFSGRQFSNSRSEMNVSTLELGDSALYLCASSSQGQGAKTEAFFGQGTRLTVV.

This clonotype was seen at least ten times. This chain links TRBV5-6 with TRBJ1-5; D is undetermined. The germline V gene has CDR1 SGHDT and CDR2 YYEEEE. This CDR3 comprises 15 residues. V lost 2 bases and J 1 base, leaving 10 bases between the germline ends. DNA of the CDR3: TGTGCCAGCAGCTTTCGGCCGTGGAGCAATCAGCCCCAGCATTTT. It yields the protein CASSFRPWSNQPQHF.

This clonotype was counted at least ten times. This chain links TRBV5-1 with TRBJ2-3, with D possibly being TRBD2 (6 bases). V was shortened by 2 bases and J by 0 bases, with 13 bases between the two germline ends. Germline CDR1 is SGHRS and CDR2 is YFSETQ. CDR3 size: 16 residues. The CDR3 is CASSFGSSGSTDTQYF. The DNA of the CDR3 is TGCGCCAGCAGCTTCGGGTCCAGCGGGAGCACAGATACGCAGTATTTT.

This clonotype was seen many times. The chain is built from TRBV7-2 and TRBJ2-2, with D maybe TRBD1 (6 bases). Germline-derived CDR1 and CDR2 are SGHTA and FQGNSA. The CDR3 contains 13 residues. V was pared by 6 bases and J by 7 bases, with 12 bases between. CDR3 bases: TGTGCCAGCAGGCTACAGGGTAACGGGGAGCTGTTTTTT. Its translation: CASRLQGNGELFF.

Many counts were recorded for this clonotype. The chain links TRBV20-1 to TRBJ1-1; 7 bases align to TRBD1. In germline, CDR1 is DFQATT, CDR2 SNEGSKA (reference sequence). V trimming: 6 bases; J trimming: 2 bases; junction bases outside the gene matches: 12. The CDR3 runs to 15 residues. CDR3 nucleotides: TGCAGTGCCAAGAGCGCTCTAGGGGGCAACACTGAAGCTTTCTTT. The encoded protein is CSAKSALGGNTEAFF.

Many counts were recorded for this clonotype. The chain employs TRBV10-1 and TRBJ2-5; D assignment may be TRBD1 or TRBD2 (5 bases each). V was cut by 5 bases and J by 7 bases, with 11 bases left in between. CDR1 and CDR2 (germline): WNHNN, SYGVQD (reference sequence). The CDR3 covers 12 residues. The DNA for the CDR3 is TGCGCCAGCAGTCGGGACGATGGGACCCAGTACTTC. Translating it yields CASSRDDGTQYF.

At least ten counts were recorded for this clonotype. The chain joins TRBV20-1 to TRBJ2-3, with 10 positions matching TRBD2. J was trimmed by 6 bases and V by 3 bases; bases with no gene match: 6. Germline V gene data show CDR1 as DFQATT and CDR2 as SNEGSKA (reference sequence). The length of the CDR3 is 14 residues. This chain's CDR3 is CSASMGLASDTQYF. DNA for the CDR3: TGCAGTGCTAGCATGGGACTAGCGTCGGATACGCAGTATTTT.

The sample holds many counts of this clonotype. This chain uses TRBV5-4 with TRBJ2-3, with 7 positions matching TRBD2. The V segment lost 0 bases and the J segment 2 bases; nucleotides outside the gene matches: 6. Germline V gene sequence: CDR1 SGHNT, CDR2 YYREEE (reference sequence). The CDR3 runs 16 residues. The CDR3, as DNA: TGTGCCAGCAGCTTGGCCCCGGGACTAAACACAGATACGCAGTATTTT. It encodes CASSLAPGLNTDTQYF.

This clonotype was recorded at least ten times. The rearrangement links TRBV29-1 to TRBJ2-5; D uncertain. Germline lookup yields CDR1 SQVTM and CDR2 ANQGSEA. Trimming cost V 6 bases and J 2 bases, with 13 bases left between them. This CDR3 has 13 amino acids. The CDR3 nucleotides are TGCAGCGTCAGGAGTGGGGAACAAGAGACCCAGTACTTC. This encodes CSVRSGEQETQYF.

This clonotype turned up a few times. Given a much more abundant clone one base away, this may be a read error. CDR3 sequence reads: CDSSSGYEQFF. The CDR3 region has the DNA TGTGACAGTAGTTCGGGCTATGAGCAGTTCTTC. This chain uses TRBV19 with TRBJ2-1; no reliable D call. The V gene's germline CDR1 is LNHDA and CDR2 SQIVND (reference sequence). CDR3 length equals 11 residues.

With regard to this clonotype: The junction and the germline gene differ at one end; a read error may be behind it. The rearrangement joins TRBV10-3 to TRBJ1-6; tentative D call: TRBD1 (6 bases). This CDR3 has 15 amino acids. Germline V gene data show CDR1 as ENHRY and CDR2 as SYGVKD. CDR3: CAISGTAGNNSTLNF. CDR3 coding DNA: TGTGCCATCAGTGGGACAGCGGGAAATAATTCAACCCTCAACTTT.

This clonotype was seen ten or more times. J is TRBJ2-7 and V is TRBV20-1; TRBD2 agrees at 9 bases. Germline CDR1 reads DFQATT; CDR2 reads SNEGSKA (reference sequence). V was clipped by 0 bases and J by 0 bases; unmatched bases: 3. CDR3 size: 15 residues. In nucleotides, the CDR3 is TGCAGTGCTAGAGATGTAGCGGGGGCCTCCTACGAGCAGTACTTC. Translating gives CSARDVAGASYEQYF.

The sample holds many counts of this clonotype. The chain has TRBV4-3 and TRBJ1-6; D uncertain. V was pared by 0 bases and J by 10 bases, with 13 bases between. This CDR3 is built from 15 residues. Germline V gene lookup returns CDR1 LGHNA and CDR2 YSLEER. The CDR3 DNA reads TGCGCCAGCAGCCAAGATCAGAACACTCGGTCACCCCTCCACTTT. It is translated as CASSQDQNTRSPLHF.

This clonotype was seen ten or more times. The CDR3 region has the DNA TGTGCCAGCAGTCCCAGACAGGGCCGGGAGAGCAATCAGCCCCAGCATTTT. Encoded protein: CASSPRQGRESNQPQHF. The V call is TRBV12-3 or TRBV12-4, the J call TRBJ1-5, with TRBD1 identical over 7 bases. The CDR3 has 17 amino acids. After removal of 5 bases from V and 1 base from J, the junction contained 11 bases not matched to a gene.

This clonotype has at least ten counts. The chain is built from TRBV6-2 or TRBV6-3 and TRBJ2-7; possibly TRBD1 for D (8 bases). The CDR3 loop spans 15 amino acids. V was pared by 5 bases and J by 3 bases, with 17 bases between. Looked up from germline, CDR1 is MNHEY and CDR2 is SVGEGT. The CDR3 loop is CASSLDRGGSYEQYF. As DNA, the CDR3 is TGTGCCAGCAGTCTCGACAGGGGAGGGAGCTACGAGCAGTACTTC.

This clonotype was seen more than once but under ten times. Given a much more abundant clone one base away, this may be a read error. V gene TRBV12-3 or TRBV12-4 combines with J gene TRBJ1-5, with a tentative D call TRBD1 (6 bases). The length of the CDR3 is 12 residues. The CDR3 DNA reads as TGTGCCAGCAGTACAGGGAGTCAGCCCCAGAATTTT. Translated, it gives CASSTGSQPQNF.

The sample holds many counts of this clonotype. The J gene is TRBJ2-2, the V gene TRBV5-1; TRBD1 agrees at 8 bases. The CDR3 consists of 15 residues. Germline assignment: CDR1 SGHRS and CDR2 YFSETQ. With V trimmed by 4 bases and J by 5 bases, 7 bases remained unmatched. The CDR3 nucleotides read TGCGCCAGCAGCCGAATGACAGGGGATACCGGGGAGCTGTTTTTT. Translation: CASSRMTGDTGELFF. The whole variable domain, remainder taken from reference TRBV5-1 and TRBJ2-2, is KAGVTQTPRYLIKTRGQQVTLSCSPISGHRSVSWYQQTPGQGLQFLFEYFSETQRNKGNFPGRFSGRQFSNSRSEMNVSTLELGDSALYLCASSRMTGDTGELFFGEGSRLTVL.

This clonotype was recorded at least ten times. The V and J genes are TRBV5-5 and TRBJ1-1; D gene ambiguous. The CDR3 is 11 amino acids. Trimming took off 4 bases at V and 3 bases at J, with 4 bases between the two ends. CDR1 is SGHKS, CDR2 YYEKEE, per germline (reference sequence). The CDR3 spells CASSPDTEAFF. CDR3 sequence (DNA): TGTGCCAGCAGCCCCGACACTGAAGCTTTCTTT.

This clonotype was seen many times. The rearrangement links TRBV20-1 to TRBJ1-1, with D possibly matching TRBD1 (6 bases). Between the trimmed V and J ends, which lost 7 bases and 2 bases, there was a span of 20 bases. The length of the CDR3 is 15 residues. The germline gives CDR1 DFQATT, CDR2 SNEGSKA (reference sequence). The CDR3 reads CSGLGPGTINTEAFF. In nucleotides, the CDR3 is TGCAGTGGATTAGGCCCCGGGACAATTAACACTGAAGCTTTCTTT.

This clonotype occurred many times. For the CDR3, the DNA is TGCGCCAGCAGCTTGGCGACAGGGCTCAATGAGCAGTTCTTC. It encodes CASSLATGLNEQFF. The chain couples TRBV5-1 to TRBJ2-1; 7 nucleotides line up with TRBD1. V lost 0 bases and J lost 6; bases outside the gene matches: 3. The CDR3 is 14 amino acids. Germline CDR1 is SGHRS and CDR2 is YFSETQ.

In this sample, this clonotype turned up many times. The chain carries TRBV5-1 and TRBJ2-3, with TRBD2 matching 9 bases. V dropped 2 bases and J dropped 6; count of bases not matched to a gene: 10. CDR1 is SGHRS and CDR2 is YFSETQ in the germline V gene. This CDR3 spans 16 amino acids. This chain's CDR3 is CASSLGTSPSADTQYF. DNA of the CDR3: TGCGCCAGCAGCTTAGGGACTAGCCCATCGGCGGATACGCAGTATTTT. Full variable domain (missing parts from reference TRBV5-1 and TRBJ2-3): KAGVTQTPRYLIKTRGQQVTLSCSPISGHRSVSWYQQTPGQGLQFLFEYFSETQRNKGNFPGRFSGRQFSNSRSEMNVSTLELGDSALYLCASSLGTSPSADTQYFGPGTRLTVL.